The 26 T cell receptor beta chains reported below all come from one sample, sequenced in a study of human T cells and chemical hapten exposure. Time point: patch test 1, 2 weeks after DPC sensitization. The treatment here: therapeutic diphenylcyclopropenone sensitization with weekly scalp DPC. RNA extraction used unfractionated whole blood as the source of total RNA. TCRdb recomputed calls from the RACE reads with MiXCR, one row per CDR3 protein. This table has approximately 34,000 distinct CDR3 sequences, about 6.3% appearing once. The specimen was whole blood, collected in connection with sensitization to the hapten diphenylcyclopropenone (DPC). These receptors all come from a woman aged 30 to 39 with alopecia areata. Some clones in this sample may be carry-over from other donors' samples.

The chain employs TRBV29-1 and TRBJ2-2; no clear D. The germline V gene has CDR1 SQVTM and CDR2 ANQGSEA. The CDR3 spans 13 residues. V shed 7 bases and J shed 6 bases, with 15 bases lying between them. This CDR3 reads CSAEEGNPGELFF. CDR3 nucleotide sequence: TGCAGCGCCGAGGAAGGGAATCCCGGGGAGCTGTTTTTT.

J is TRBJ2-5 and V is TRBV29-1, with D uncertain. The CDR3 runs to 14 residues. V lost 3 bases, J lost 2 bases, and 13 bases lay in between. Germline CDR1 SQVTM, CDR2 ANQGSEA. The DNA of the CDR3 is TGCAGCGTTGACAACCGTCCTAGTCAAGAGACCCAGTACTTC. Protein sequence: CSVDNRPSQETQYF.

V gene TRBV18 combines with J gene TRBJ2-7, with D unresolved. The germline gives CDR1 KGHSH, CDR2 LQKENI. Trimming cost V 8 bases and J 5 bases, with 16 bases left between them. This CDR3 spans 13 amino acids. DNA for the CDR3: TGTGCCAGCCAAGGTCGGCCGTCGAACGAGCAGTACTTC. Amino acid sequence: CASQGRPSNEQYF.

V is TRBV20-1 and J is TRBJ1-6, with D possibly being TRBD1 (5 bases). V was clipped by 1 base and J by 8 bases, with 18 bases between them. CDR1 is DFQATT and CDR2 is SNEGSKA in the germline V gene (reference sequence). The CDR3 covers 16 residues. The CDR3 here is CSARGLWGHEDSPLHF. CDR3 DNA sequence: TGCAGTGCTAGAGGGCTTTGGGGCCACGAGGATTCACCCCTCCACTTT.

This clonotype has a count of ten or more. J is TRBJ1-5 and V is TRBV12-3 or TRBV12-4; 8 positions agree with TRBD1. Germline trimming cut 6 bases from V and 4 bases from J; bases unmatched to any gene: 2. The CDR3 loop spans 13 amino acids. In DNA form, the CDR3 reads TGTGCCAGCAGAACAGGGGGTAATCAGCCCCAGCATTTT. This sequence encodes CASRTGGNQPQHF.

The rearrangement joins TRBV7-2 to TRBJ2-5, with TRBD1 matching over 8 bases. CDR1 is SGHTA, CDR2 FQGNSA, per germline. V shed 5 bases and J 5 bases; nucleotides not matched to a gene: 10. This CDR3 region has 15 residues. CDR3 region: CASSPESDRAETQYF. CDR3 sequence (DNA): TGTGCCAGCAGCCCAGAATCGGACAGGGCCGAGACCCAGTACTTC.

The chain recombines TRBV27 with TRBJ2-1; D not certain. CDR1 is MNHEY and CDR2 is SMNVEV in the germline V gene (reference sequence). This CDR3 is built from 16 residues. V lost 1 base and J 0 bases, leaving 10 bases between the germline ends. The CDR3 DNA follows: TGTGCCAGCAGTTTATTTCAGGCTAGCTCCTACAATGAGCAGTTCTTC. Protein sequence: CASSLFQASSYNEQFF.

The chain is built from TRBV19 and TRBJ2-5; 8 nucleotides agree with TRBD2. The CDR3 runs 15 residues. The V segment lost 5 bases and the J segment 5 bases; nucleotides outside the gene matches: 10. Germline V gene lookup returns CDR1 LNHDA and CDR2 SQIVND (reference sequence). The chain's CDR3 is CASSDGGAGEETQYF. The CDR3 coding sequence is TGTGCCAGTAGTGACGGGGGGGCCGGTGAGGAGACCCAGTACTTC.

The chain couples TRBV6-1 to TRBJ1-1; D call uncertain. The CDR3 sequence is 15 residues long. Germline-derived CDR1 and CDR2 are MNHNS and SASEGT. The V end lost 4 bases, the J end lost 1 base, and 13 bases lay between the germline ends. The CDR3: CASSAPPRANTEAFF. The DNA of the CDR3 is TGTGCCAGCAGTGCCCCACCTCGGGCGAACACTGAAGCTTTCTTT.

The J gene is TRBJ1-5, the V gene TRBV19, with D perhaps TRBD1 (5 bases). V gave up 1 base and J gave up 4 bases, with 8 bases separating them. The CDR3 is made up of 14 amino acids. Looked up from germline, CDR1 is LNHDA and CDR2 is SQIVND (reference sequence). The CDR3 spells CASSIAGGNQPQHF. The CDR3 region has the DNA TGTGCCAGTAGTATAGCCGGGGGGAATCAGCCCCAGCATTTT.

This clonotype was detected ten times or more. In nucleotides, the CDR3 is TGTGCCACCAGCGGGGGAGTGAAAAACATTCAGTACTTC. Residues: CATSGGVKNIQYF. The J gene is TRBJ2-4, the V gene TRBV24-1, with D possibly TRBD2 on 6 matching bases. Germline lookup yields CDR1 KGHDR and CDR2 SFDVKD. Trimming removed 7 bases at V and 4 bases at J, with 10 bases between. The CDR3 covers 13 residues.

Many counts were recorded for this clonotype. The chain employs TRBV20-1 and TRBJ1-4; 9 bases line up with TRBD1. CDR1 is DFQATT and CDR2 is SNEGSKA in the germline V gene (reference sequence). With 6 bases clipped from V and 7 bases from J, the junction kept 6 bases outside the gene matches. The CDR3 has 13 amino acids. The CDR3 is CSAKTGGFEKLFF. The CDR3, as DNA: TGCAGTGCCAAGACAGGGGGTTTTGAAAAACTGTTTTTT.

This clonotype was seen many times. V is TRBV6-2 or TRBV6-3 and J is TRBJ2-3, with TRBD1 as a possible D gene (5 bases). The CDR3 is 14 residues long. V was cut by 7 bases and J by 8 bases, with 19 bases left in between. Germline V lookup: CDR1 MNHEY, CDR2 SVGEGT. CDR3 DNA: TGTGCCAGCACCCCGACAGTAGTCCAGGGTACGCAGTATTTT. Protein: CASTPTVVQGTQYF.

At least ten counts were recorded for this clonotype. The chain uses TRBV13 and TRBJ1-2; TRBD1 agrees at 7 bases. Germline V lookup: CDR1 PRHDT, CDR2 FYEKMQ (reference sequence). This CDR3 contains 14 residues. The junction had 7 bases not matched to a gene; V was cut back by 3 bases and J by 6 bases. The CDR3 bases are TGTGCCAGCAGCTTTCGACAGGGTAGCCATGGCTACACCTTC. Its protein is CASSFRQGSHGYTF.

In its sample, this clonotype was seen many times. V and J are TRBV5-1 and TRBJ2-7, with unresolved D. The length of the CDR3 is 16 residues. The V end was cut by 1 base, the J end by 5 bases, with 19 bases between. Germline V CDR1 and CDR2: SGHRS, YFSETQ. The CDR3 sequence is CASSLPPGPGPHEQYF. The DNA of the CDR3 is TGCGCCAGCAGCTTGCCACCCGGGCCAGGCCCCCACGAGCAGTACTTC.

The CDR3 region is CSAIQRAQNYGYTF. CDR3 in DNA: TGCAGTGCAATTCAGCGGGCCCAAAACTATGGCTACACCTTC. This chain links TRBV20-1 with TRBJ1-2; D remains unclear. Trimming removed 6 bases from V and 2 bases from J, with 16 bases in between. The germline gives CDR1 DFQATT, CDR2 SNEGSKA (reference sequence). This CDR3 is 14 amino acids long.

This clonotype was counted at least ten times. The V and J genes are TRBV18 and TRBJ2-1, with D uncertain. Deletions cut 2 bases from V and 8 bases from J, with 7 bases between. The CDR3 has 12 residues. CDR1 is KGHSH, CDR2 LQKENI, per germline. The CDR3 protein is CASSPTWDEQFF. CDR3 sequence (DNA): TGTGCCAGCTCACCAACCTGGGATGAGCAGTTCTTC.

The chain employs TRBV4-1 and TRBJ2-7; no reliable D call. The V gene's germline CDR1 is MGHRA and CDR2 YSYEKL. CDR3 length equals 12 residues. Trimming pared 4 bases from V and 4 bases from J, leaving 8 bases between. This chain's CDR3 is CASSLPSYEQYF. CDR3 in DNA: TGCGCCAGCAGCCTACCGAGTTACGAGCAGTACTTC.

This clonotype was detected ten times or more. The V gene is TRBV5-4, the J gene TRBJ2-5, with 9 bases aligning to TRBD1. Germline V gene lookup returns CDR1 SGHNT and CDR2 YYREEE (reference sequence). The V and J ends lost 3 bases and 5 bases, in that order; junction bases with no gene match: 5. This CDR3 comprises 14 residues. The CDR3, as DNA: TGTGCCAGCAGCTCTAGGACAGGGGAGGAGACCCAGTACTTC. It codes for CASSSRTGEETQYF. The whole variable domain, remainder taken from reference TRBV5-4 and TRBJ2-5, is ETGVTQSPTHLIKTRGQQVTLRCSSQSGHNTVSWYQQALGQGPQFIFQYYREEENGRGNFPPRFSGLQFPNYSSELNVNALELDDSALYLCASSSRTGEETQYFGPGTRLLVL.

This clonotype came up many times. The genes are TRBV20-1 and TRBJ1-1, with D maybe TRBD1 (6 bases). This CDR3 comprises 14 residues. Germline-derived CDR1 and CDR2 are DFQATT and SNEGSKA (reference sequence). V lost 3 bases and J lost 6, with 17 bases in between. The DNA for the CDR3 is TGCAGTGCTAGGAATTCCGGGACAAGCGCTGAAGCTTTCTTT. This translates into CSARNSGTSAEAFF.

This chain uses TRBV6-5 with TRBJ2-5; D perhaps matches TRBD2 (6 bases). Germline V CDR1 and CDR2: MNHEY, SVGAGI. Trimming shortened V by 6 bases and J by 5 bases, and 13 bases separated the two germline ends. The CDR3 totals 13 residues. The DNA of the CDR3 is TGTGCCAGCAGGGATACTAGCCAGGAGACCCAGTACTTC. Its protein is CASRDTSQETQYF.

This clonotype was seen ten or more times. V and J are TRBV2 and TRBJ1-5; D uncertain. Between the trimmed V and J ends, which lost 4 bases and 6 bases, there was a span of 10 bases. The CDR3 contains 13 residues. Germline V gene data show CDR1 as SNHLY and CDR2 as FYNNEI. The CDR3: CASSVRIRQPQHF. The CDR3 nucleotides read TGTGCCAGCAGTGTCCGGATTCGTCAGCCCCAGCATTTT.

This clonotype was recorded at least ten times. The rearrangement links TRBV20-1 to TRBJ2-1; 12 nucleotides agree with TRBD2. Germline V gene sequence: CDR1 DFQATT, CDR2 SNEGSKA (reference sequence). The CDR3 is 15 residues long. J gave up 7 bases and V 0 bases, and 4 bases lay outside the gene matches. CDR3 bases: TGCAGTGCTAGAGATCTAGCGGGGGGGGTGAATGAGCAGTTCTTC. Amino acids: CSARDLAGGVNEQFF.

This clonotype was counted a few times. The CDR3 region is CASSAEAVAYEQFF. The CDR3 nucleotides read TGTGCCAGCAGCGCCGAGGCGGTAGCATATGAGCAGTTCTTC. The gene calls are TRBV4-2 and TRBJ2-1; D gene unclear. V lost 5 bases and J lost 8, with 16 bases in between. Germline V gene sequence: CDR1 LGHNA, CDR2 YNFKEQ. The CDR3 runs 14 residues.

This clonotype has ten or more counts. The chain links TRBV18 to TRBJ2-1; a weak D match, TRBD2 (6 bases). V was clipped by 0 bases and J by 6 bases, with 9 bases between them. Germline CDR1 and CDR2: KGHSH and LQKENI. The CDR3 contains 14 residues. CDR3 sequence reads: CASSPPNGGNEQFF. As DNA, the CDR3 is TGTGCCAGCTCACCACCGAACGGGGGCAATGAGCAGTTCTTC.

The chain couples TRBV5-1 to TRBJ2-3, with 7 bases fitting TRBD1. The germline gives CDR1 SGHRS, CDR2 YFSETQ. The ends lost 4 bases at V and 2 bases at J; junction bases unmatched: 4. The CDR3 runs 14 residues. The CDR3 protein is CASSLGQVTDTQYF. The CDR3 nucleotides read TGCGCCAGCAGCCTTGGACAGGTCACAGATACGCAGTATTTT.